One and the same sample provided the 23 T cell receptor beta chains below, sequenced in a study of T cell changes during pregnancy in multiple sclerosis. Assay: immunoSEQ multiplex PCR; the TCRdb copy retains only in-frame clones and omits some. The sample contains about 36,000 clones, about 92% of which appear only once. Sequenced here: CD4+ T cells from peripheral blood mononuclear cells, sampled after pregnancy. Receptor source: a female donor in good health, enrolled as a control in a pregnancy study.

This rearrangement joins TRBV2 to TRBJ2-1, with 7 bases aligning to TRBD2. Germline V gene data show CDR1 as SNHLY and CDR2 as FYNNEI. The CDR3 is 11 amino acids. The junction had 4 bases not matched to a gene; V was cut back by 8 bases and J by 9 bases. The CDR3 reads CASARGGEQFF. The CDR3 nucleotides read TGTGCCAGCGCTCGCGGGGGTGAGCAGTTCTTC.

The chain has TRBV5-5 and TRBJ2-4, with 9 bases that match TRBD1. The CDR3 length is 16 residues. CDR1 is SGHKS, CDR2 YYEKEE, per germline (reference sequence). The V gene end was trimmed by 4 bases and the J gene end by 0 bases; junction bases not matched to a gene: 5. The CDR3 DNA is TGTGCCAGCAGCGGCTGGGACAGGGAAGCCAAAAACATTCAGTACTTC. Its translation: CASSGWDREAKNIQYF.

The chain links TRBV7-9 to TRBJ2-1; 9 bases match TRBD2. The germline V gene encodes CDR1 SEHNR and CDR2 FQNEAQ (reference sequence). This CDR3 comprises 16 residues. V dropped 5 bases and J dropped 4; count of bases not matched to a gene: 9. The CDR3 sequence: CASSPQGLALYNEQFF. The DNA for the CDR3 is TGTGCCAGCAGCCCCCAGGGACTAGCCCTTTACAATGAGCAGTTCTTC.

The sample holds one count of this clone. The chain carries TRBV15 and TRBJ2-1; no clear D. The germline V gene has CDR1 LNHNV and CDR2 YYDKDF (reference sequence). Deletions cut 5 bases from V and 8 bases from J, with 7 bases between. The CDR3 loop spans 11 amino acids. The CDR3: CATSVEDEQFF. Written as DNA, the CDR3 is TGTGCCACCAGCGTCGAGGATGAGCAGTTCTTC.

The rearrangement uses TRBV5-1 and TRBJ2-3; D perhaps matches TRBD2 (5 bases). The ends were cut back, 3 bases at V and 6 bases at J, with 26 bases in the middle. This CDR3 has 18 amino acids. Per the germline V gene, CDR1 is SGHRS and CDR2 is YFSETQ. The CDR3 is CASSSGLSTTSGGDTQYF. The CDR3 DNA reads as TGCGCCAGCAGCTCCGGACTGAGCACAACGTCCGGCGGGGATACGCAGTATTTT.

The chain is built from TRBV11-3 and TRBJ1-5; unclear D gene. The V end lost 3 bases, the J end lost 4 bases, and 13 bases lay between the germline ends. This CDR3 is built from 15 residues. Per germline, CDR1 SGHNT and CDR2 YENEEA. The CDR3 spells CASSLARVTNQPQHF. The CDR3 nucleotides are TGTGCCAGCAGCTTGGCGAGGGTCACTAATCAGCCCCAGCATTTT.

The V call is TRBV7-9, the J call TRBJ2-5, with D perhaps matching TRBD1 (6 bases). This CDR3 is 14 amino acids long. V lost 5 bases to trimming and J lost 4 bases, with 14 bases between them. Germline V CDR1 and CDR2: SEHNR, FQNEAQ (reference sequence). The CDR3 DNA is TGTGCCAGCAGCATGGACAGTTTTGCAGAGACCCAGTACTTC. Protein: CASSMDSFAETQYF.

The chain couples TRBV5-1 to TRBJ2-5, with TRBD1 matching over 9 bases. This CDR3 contains 15 residues. Germline V gene sequence: CDR1 SGHRS, CDR2 YFSETQ. Germline trimming cut 5 bases from V and 5 bases from J; bases unmatched to any gene: 10. CDR3 amino acids: CASRPEQGAGETQYF. DNA of the CDR3: TGCGCCAGCAGACCGGAACAGGGGGCGGGTGAGACCCAGTACTTC.

This chain joins TRBV4-1 and TRBJ2-3; 14 positions match TRBD2. V lost 1 base to trimming and J lost 6 bases; unmatched junction nucleotides: 9. This CDR3 region has 18 residues. Germline V gene lookup returns CDR1 MGHRA and CDR2 YSYEKL. CDR3: CASSQGLAGGPLRDTQYF. The CDR3 DNA sequence: TGCGCCAGCAGCCAAGGACTAGCGGGGGGGCCTCTCCGGGATACGCAGTATTTT.

The chain uses TRBV18 and TRBJ1-3, with 7 bases lining up with TRBD1. The CDR3 sequence is 14 residues long. Germline CDR1 and CDR2: KGHSH and LQKENI. V trimming: 2 bases; J trimming: 4 bases; junction bases outside the gene matches: 2. In nucleotides, the CDR3 is TGTGCCAGCTCACCAATGGGACAGGGAAACACCATATATTTT. It yields the protein CASSPMGQGNTIYF. The full variable domain, its missing parts supplied by reference TRBV18 and TRBJ1-3, is NAGVMQNPRHLVRRRGQEARLRCSPMKGHSHVYWYRQLPEEGLKFMVYLQKENIIDESGMPKERFSAEFPKEGPSILRIQQVVRGDSAAYFCASSPMGQGNTIYFGEGSWLTVV.

The chain recombines TRBV5-6 with TRBJ1-4; D is possibly TRBD1 (6 bases). The CDR3 consists of 14 residues. The V and J ends lost 4 bases and 8 bases respectively, with 15 bases between them. CDR1 is SGHDT and CDR2 is YYEEEE in the germline V gene. In nucleotides, the CDR3 is TGTGCCAGCAGCCGTCAGGGGTTTCGAGAAAAACTGTTTTTT. Amino acids: CASSRQGFREKLFF. The full variable domain, its missing parts supplied by reference TRBV5-6 and TRBJ1-4, is DAGVTQSPTHLIKTRGQQVTLRCSPKSGHDTVSWYQQALGQGPQFIFQYYEEEERQRGNFPDRFSGHQFPNYSSELNVNALLLGDSALYLCASSRQGFREKLFFGSGTQLSVL.

The CDR3 DNA reads TGTGCCAGCAGCTTGGGGGCCGGGGCCAACGTCCTGACTTTC. Protein product: CASSLGAGANVLTF. The gene calls are TRBV7-3 and TRBJ2-6; TRBD1 might be the D (6 bases). The CDR3 runs 14 residues. Per the germline V gene, CDR1 is SGHTA and CDR2 is FQGTGA. V gave up 3 bases and J gave up 4 bases, with 7 bases separating them. Drawing the rest from reference TRBV7-3 and TRBJ2-6, the complete variable domain is GAGVSQTPSNKVTEKGKYVELRCDPISGHTALYWYRQSLGQGPEFLIYFQGTGAADDSGLPNDRFFAVRPEGSVSTLKIQRTERGDSAVYLCASSLGAGANVLTFGAGSRLTVL.

V usage is TRBV6-5 and J usage is TRBJ2-2, with 8 nucleotides matching TRBD1. The germline CDR1 and CDR2 sequences are MNHEY and SVGAGI. The J segment lost 4 bases and the V segment lost 6 bases, leaving 7 bases of the junction unmatched. The CDR3 loop spans 15 amino acids. CDR3 protein: CASSPLDRVTGELFF. CDR3 sequence (DNA): TGTGCCAGCAGCCCATTGGACAGGGTCACCGGGGAGCTGTTTTTT.

The chain combines TRBV2 with TRBJ2-4; 8 bases fit TRBD2. This CDR3 spans 16 amino acids. The trim removed 4 bases at V and 0 bases at J, leaving 5 bases unmatched. CDR1 is SNHLY and CDR2 is FYNNEI in the germline V gene. This chain's CDR3 is CASSVIAGLAKNIQYF. DNA of the CDR3: TGTGCCAGCAGTGTCATAGCGGGACTAGCCAAAAACATTCAGTACTTC.

The chain uses TRBV5-8 and TRBJ1-1; TRBD1 matches 8 bases. With V trimmed by 3 bases and J by 4 bases, 8 bases remained unmatched. Germline CDR1 and CDR2: SGHTS and YDEGEE. The CDR3 is made up of 15 amino acids. The CDR3 region has the DNA TGTGCCAGCAGCTCGAGGACAGGGTATATCACTGAAGCTTTCTTT. Protein product: CASSSRTGYITEAFF.

V and J are TRBV5-1 and TRBJ2-7, with 9 bases matching TRBD1. This CDR3 has 16 amino acids. The trim removed 0 bases at V and 3 bases at J, leaving 7 bases unmatched. Per the germline V gene, CDR1 is SGHRS and CDR2 is YFSETQ. Here the CDR3 DNA reads TGCGCCAGCAGCTTGGCCTTCGGACAGGGGAGCTACGAGCAGTACTTC. This codes for CASSLAFGQGSYEQYF.

This clone was seen once. The CDR3 DNA is TGTGCCAGCAGCGTAGTCCCTGGTGGCCCTAATGAAAAACTGTTTTTT. It is translated as CASSVVPGGPNEKLFF. The chain has TRBV9 and TRBJ1-4; unclear D gene. This CDR3 is built from 16 residues. Germline lookup yields CDR1 SGDLS and CDR2 YYNGEE. The ends were cut back, 0 bases at V and 3 bases at J, with 12 bases in the middle.

The genes are TRBV6-1 and TRBJ2-5, with 7 nucleotides matching TRBD2. The germline CDR1 and CDR2 sequences are MNHNS and SASEGT. The CDR3 is 12 residues long. With 6 bases clipped from V and 5 bases from J, the junction kept 3 bases outside the gene matches. CDR3 DNA: TGTGCCAGCAGGGCCGGGGGGGAGACCCAGTACTTC. Residues: CASRAGGETQYF.

This rearrangement joins TRBV28 to TRBJ1-6; D is unresolved. The germline V gene encodes CDR1 MDHEN and CDR2 SYDVKM. Trimming cost V 3 bases and J 11 bases, with 17 bases left between them. There are 15 residues in the CDR3. The CDR3 DNA reads as TGTGCCAGCAGTTTTGTCTCCTCCGGGGTCGCACCCCTCCACTTT. Amino acids: CASSFVSSGVAPLHF.

The chain carries TRBV28 and TRBJ1-1; 7 bases match TRBD1. Germline V gene lookup returns CDR1 MDHEN and CDR2 SYDVKM. V shed 6 bases and J 8 bases; nucleotides not matched to a gene: 9. The CDR3 runs to 13 residues. CDR3 residues: CASRDRFGSEAFF. The CDR3 DNA sequence: TGTGCCAGCAGGGACAGGTTTGGCTCCGAAGCTTTCTTT.

This clone was counted only a few times. This sample includes further DNA sequences coding for the same CDR3. The chain combines TRBV11-3 with TRBJ1-3; TRBD1 aligns across 8 bases. The CDR3 is made up of 15 amino acids. J gave up 4 bases and V 5 bases, and 7 bases lay outside the gene matches. Germline V gene data show CDR1 as SGHNT and CDR2 as YENEEA. CDR3 nucleotides: TGTGCCAGCAGCCCCGGACAGGGCCCAGGAAACACCATATATTTT. Translating gives CASSPGQGPGNTIYF. The variable domain in full, completed from reference TRBV11-3 and TRBJ1-3, reads EAGVVQSPRYKIIEKKQPVAFWCNPISGHNTLYWYLQNLGQGPELLIRYENEEAVDDSQLPKDRFSAERLKGVDSTLKIQPAELGDSAVYLCASSPGQGPGNTIYFGEGSWLTVV.

The chain joins TRBV11-1 to TRBJ1-1; TRBD1 agrees at 8 bases. The CDR3 totals 13 residues. V shed 5 bases and J 8 bases; nucleotides not matched to a gene: 7. Germline CDR1 and CDR2: SGHAT and FQDESV (reference sequence). CDR3 DNA: TGTGCCAGCAGCCACCCGGACAGGGACGAAGCTTTCTTT. Its translation is CASSHPDRDEAFF.

V and J are TRBV19 and TRBJ1-6; possibly TRBD1 for D (6 bases). Trimming shortened V by 9 bases and J by 2 bases, and 11 bases separated the two germline ends. Germline assignment: CDR1 LNHDA and CDR2 SQIVND (reference sequence). CDR3 size: 14 residues. The CDR3 here is CASTDRPYNSPLHF. In DNA, the CDR3 is TGTGCCAGCACTGACAGGCCCTATAATTCACCCCTCCACTTT.